This T cell receptor (beta chain) is from a study of cytomegalovirus exposure and HLA in healthy donors. V was trimmed by 0 bases and J by 6 bases, leaving 13 bases between them. The germline gives CDR1 WSHSY, CDR2 SAAADI. CDR3 length equals 15 residues. Profiling relied on immunoSEQ multiplex PCR, and the TCRdb table lists in-frame clones only, not all of them. The data contain under 300,000 clones, just over 85% of them singletons. The genes are TRBV10-2 and TRBJ2-3; possible D gene TRBD2, 5 bases. The receptor was derived from a woman between 18 and 30 years old in good health and CMV-seronegative. The sample comprised PBMCs. CDR3 region: CASSESKPGTDTQYF. In DNA form, the CDR3 reads TGCGCCAGCAGTGAGTCGAAACCGGGAACTGATACGCAGTATTTT.